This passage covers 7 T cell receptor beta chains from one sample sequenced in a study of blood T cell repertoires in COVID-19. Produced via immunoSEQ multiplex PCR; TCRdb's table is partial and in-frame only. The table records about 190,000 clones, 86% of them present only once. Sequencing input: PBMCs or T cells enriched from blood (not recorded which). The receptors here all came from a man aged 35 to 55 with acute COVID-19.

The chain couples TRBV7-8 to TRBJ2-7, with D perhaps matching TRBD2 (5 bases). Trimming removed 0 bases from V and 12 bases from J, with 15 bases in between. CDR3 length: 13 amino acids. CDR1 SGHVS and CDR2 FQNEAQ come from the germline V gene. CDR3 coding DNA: TGTGCCAGCAGCTTAGCGTTTGCCGCAGAGGGGTACTTC. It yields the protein CASSLAFAAEGYF.

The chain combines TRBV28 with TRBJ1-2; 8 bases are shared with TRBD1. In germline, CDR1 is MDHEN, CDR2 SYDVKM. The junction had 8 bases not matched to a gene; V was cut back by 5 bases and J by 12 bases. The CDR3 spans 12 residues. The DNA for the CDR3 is TGTGCCAGCAGTCCCCGGACAGGGACGCACACCTTC. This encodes CASSPRTGTHTF.

This CDR3 is CASSPLQDHEQYF. The CDR3 DNA is TGTGCCAGCTCACCGTTACAGGATCACGAGCAGTACTTC. V is TRBV18 and J is TRBJ2-7; D possibly corresponds to TRBD1 (5 bases). V dropped 3 bases and J dropped 5 bases, with 11 bases sitting between them. This CDR3 spans 13 amino acids. Germline V lookup: CDR1 KGHSH, CDR2 LQKENI.

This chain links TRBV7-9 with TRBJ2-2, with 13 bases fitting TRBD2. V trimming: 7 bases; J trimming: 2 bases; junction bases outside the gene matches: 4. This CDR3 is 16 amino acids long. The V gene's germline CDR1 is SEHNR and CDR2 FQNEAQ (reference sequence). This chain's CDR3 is CASTGLAGLNTGELFF. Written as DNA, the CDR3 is TGTGCCAGCACGGGACTAGCGGGGCTAAACACCGGGGAGCTGTTTTTT.

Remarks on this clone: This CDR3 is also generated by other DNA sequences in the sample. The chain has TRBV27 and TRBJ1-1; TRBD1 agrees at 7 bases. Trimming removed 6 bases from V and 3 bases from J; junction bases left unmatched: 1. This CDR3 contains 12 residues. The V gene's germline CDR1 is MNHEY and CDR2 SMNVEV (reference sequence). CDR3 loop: CASRTGYTEAFF. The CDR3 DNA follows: TGTGCCAGCAGGACAGGGTACACTGAAGCTTTCTTT.

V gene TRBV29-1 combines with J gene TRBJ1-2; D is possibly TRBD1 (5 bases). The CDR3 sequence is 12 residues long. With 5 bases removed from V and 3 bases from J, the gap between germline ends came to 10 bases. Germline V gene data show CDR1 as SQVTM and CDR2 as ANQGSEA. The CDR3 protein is CSVRDSHYGYTF. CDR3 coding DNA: TGCAGCGTTCGGGACTCGCACTATGGCTACACCTTC.

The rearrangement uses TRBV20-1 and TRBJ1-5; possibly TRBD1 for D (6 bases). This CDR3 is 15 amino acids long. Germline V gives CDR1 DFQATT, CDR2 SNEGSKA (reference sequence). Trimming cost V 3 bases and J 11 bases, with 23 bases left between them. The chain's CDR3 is CSASPPGHQAPAQHF. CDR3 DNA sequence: TGCAGTGCTAGTCCACCGGGACATCAAGCTCCGGCCCAGCATTTT.